This T cell receptor (beta chain) was identified in a study of blood T cell repertoires in COVID-19. As for the study in general: Spain, Italy and the United States supplied samples that represented acute and convalescent COVID-19.

V lost 5 bases and J lost 3, with 14 bases in between. Germline-derived CDR1 and CDR2 are SGHVS and FNYEAQ. The CDR3 runs to 15 residues. As originally analysed: Reference gene primer amplification in the assay estimated nucleated cell counts. Clones were read by immunoSEQ multiplex PCR, and TCRdb kept only the in-frame ones, dropping some. From that table come the V and J calls and clone size; the DNA was used to work out D and trimming. This sample yields approximately 130,000 clones, of which 65% to 90% are seen a single time; 2.3% belongs to the top ten. Across 24 US areas, participants ranged in age from about 18 to 100 years. Cohort 3 recovered donors had two negative PCRs, clearance, or symptom resolution.

This clonotype was sampled from a woman in her forties or fifties who had recovered from COVID-19. The V gene is TRBV7-6, the J gene TRBJ1-3; TRBD1 might be the D (5 bases). Sequenced sample: PBMCs or T cells enriched from blood (not recorded which). CDR3 sequence reads: CASSHPSGGGNTIYF. The CDR3 DNA is TGTGCCAGCAGCCATCCGAGCGGGGGTGGAAACACCATATATTTT. Based on the CDR3 plus reference TRBV7-6 and TRBJ1-3, the full variable domain is GAGVSQSPRYKVTKRGQDVALRCDPISGHVSLYWYRQALGQGPEFLTYFNYEAQQDKSGLPNDRFSAERPEGSISTLTIQRTEQRDSAMYRCASSHPSGGGNTIYFGEGSWLTVV.